These 10 T cell receptor beta chains share one sample of origin, sequenced in a study of CD8+ T cells in alopecia areata (dated by TCRdb to 2016 to 2019). The treatment or condition label, as the study defines it: oral pan-JAK inhibitor, 5-10 mg twice daily. The method was the immunoSEQ multiplex PCR assay. RNA was extracted from all samples and reverse transcribed into cDNA, which served as template for TCR sequencing. TCRdb mirrors the immuneACCESS table, restricted to in-frame sequences. Some clones are absent from its copies; in checked studies, under half trace to an unresolved V gene, and the reason for the others is unknown. In this sample the table shows 180,000 or so clones, roughly 50% of which occur a single time. The ten largest make up more than 15% of the sample. The sequences come from CD4+ T cells sorted from blood, collected between weeks 55 and 65, from a patient treated with tofacitinib. All receptors come from a human donor with alopecia areata.

The sample holds one count of this clone. The CDR3 spells CSVTGKLTANYGYTF. CDR3 DNA: TGCAGCGTGACCGGGAAACTTACCGCTAACTATGGCTACACCTTC. The chain links TRBV29-1 to TRBJ1-2; D remains unclear. V shed 6 bases and J shed 0 bases, with 17 bases lying between them. There are 15 residues in the CDR3. Germline CDR1 SQVTM, CDR2 ANQGSEA.

The chain has TRBV25-1 and TRBJ2-7, with D perhaps assigned TRBD1 or TRBD2 (6 bases each). This CDR3 is built from 13 residues. Germline lookup yields CDR1 MGHDK and CDR2 SYGVNS. The germline V and J ends were trimmed by 6 bases and 2 bases, with 11 bases remaining between them. CDR3: CASRRGEPYEQYF. DNA for the CDR3: TGTGCCAGCAGAAGGGGGGAGCCCTACGAGCAGTACTTC.

The chain joins TRBV27 to TRBJ2-7; 13 nucleotides align to TRBD2. V gave up 3 bases and J gave up 5 bases; unmatched junction bases: 10. Germline CDR1 MNHEY, CDR2 SMNVEV (reference sequence). There are 17 residues in the CDR3. CDR3 region: CASSLRIPGTSGDEQYF. CDR3 sequence (DNA): TGTGCCAGCAGTTTGAGAATCCCGGGGACTAGCGGGGACGAGCAGTACTTC.

This clone was counted a single time. The rearrangement links TRBV7-9 to TRBJ2-1; D gene unclear. The CDR3 totals 13 residues. CDR1 is SEHNR and CDR2 is FQNEAQ in the germline V gene (reference sequence). V lost 1 base to trimming and J lost 12 bases, with 13 bases between them. The CDR3 loop is CASSLGTSRRQFF. As DNA, the CDR3 is TGTGCCAGCAGCTTAGGTACCTCTCGCCGGCAGTTCTTC.

The rearrangement links TRBV23-1 to TRBJ2-6; 8 nucleotides match TRBD1. TRBV23-1 is an ORF, and what it does is uncertain. The J segment lost 2 bases and the V segment lost 6 bases, leaving 12 bases of the junction unmatched. The CDR3 has 18 amino acids. The CDR3 coding sequence is TGCGCCAGCAGAAGGACAGGGTTGGAATTGGCTGGGGCCAACGTCCTGACTTTC. It encodes CASRRTGLELAGANVLTF.

The V and J genes are TRBV11-2 and TRBJ2-3; D unresolved. CDR3 length equals 13 residues. Trimming removed 1 base from V and 5 bases from J, with 7 bases in between. CDR1 SGHAT and CDR2 FQNNGV come from the germline V gene. The CDR3 sequence: CASSLVRLDTQYF. The CDR3 coding sequence is TGTGCCAGCAGCTTAGTCCGGCTAGATACGCAGTATTTT.

The chain joins TRBV29-1 to TRBJ2-5; 8 nucleotides align to TRBD1. Germline V lookup: CDR1 SQVTM, CDR2 ANQGSEA. The CDR3 runs to 14 residues. V was pared by 0 bases and J by 4 bases, with 4 bases of the junction left unmatched. The CDR3 DNA follows: TGCAGCGTTGAAGATCACAGGGGGATAGAGACCCAGTACTTC. It yields the protein CSVEDHRGIETQYF.

This clone was detected a few times. The chain uses TRBV5-1 and TRBJ2-7; 8 bases map to TRBD1. The V gene's germline CDR1 is SGHRS and CDR2 YFSETQ. V lost 1 base, J lost 3 bases, and 0 bases stayed unmatched. The CDR3 length is 13 residues. The CDR3 DNA follows: TGCGCCAGCAGCTTGACAGGGGGCTACGAGCAGTACTTC. This encodes CASSLTGGYEQYF.

This chain uses TRBV4-2 with TRBJ1-5; D is unresolved. The CDR3 loop spans 14 amino acids. The germline V gene encodes CDR1 LGHNA and CDR2 YNFKEQ. V was clipped by 6 bases and J by 9 bases, with 18 bases between them. The CDR3 sequence: CASSSPRESTPQHF. The CDR3 region has the DNA TGTGCCAGCAGTTCCCCGAGGGAGAGTACGCCCCAGCATTTT.

This chain joins TRBV7-9 and TRBJ2-1; 8 bases are shared with TRBD1. The CDR3 totals 14 residues. Losses at the gene ends were 5 bases for V and 7 bases for J; bases not matched to a gene: 7. Germline-derived CDR1 and CDR2 are SEHNR and FQNEAQ (reference sequence). The CDR3 here is CASSRQGMVNEQFF. The CDR3 DNA follows: TGTGCCAGCAGCCGACAGGGGATGGTAAATGAGCAGTTCTTC.